The clone carrying this TCR beta chain was observed a few times. The data are from a study of blood T cell repertoires in COVID-19. Across the study: Whether acute or convalescent, the COVID-19 samples came from the United States, Italy and Spain.

This table comes from immunoSEQ multiplex PCR, and its TCRdb copy is limited to in-frame clones, with some not included. The sample contains roughly 300,000 clones, 70% to 90% of which appear only once. CDR3 length: 16 amino acids. Germline CDR1 MNHEY, CDR2 SVGEGT. Trimming stripped 5 bases from V and 1 base from J, with 16 bases between. The V call is TRBV6-2 or TRBV6-3, the J call TRBJ2-3; TRBD2 is a possible D gene (5 bases). The sequenced sample consisted of peripheral blood. The clonotype comes from a human donor in a cohort sampled during active COVID-19. CDR3 in amino acids: CASSIKLVLRTDTQYF. CDR3 sequence (DNA): TGTGCCAGCAGTATAAAACTAGTCCTCCGCACAGATACGCAGTATTTT.